The 10 T cell receptor beta chains presented below share a single source sample, sequenced in a study of shared clonotypes between healthy human individuals. Data came from immunoSEQ multiplex PCR; TCRdb stores just in-frame clones and leaves some out. This table has over a million clones, roughly 70% appearing once. Sequencing was carried out using memory CD4+ T cells sorted from blood. Stated subset: CD45RA-negative fraction. Receptors originate from a man between 18 and 35 years old in good health.

This chain uses TRBV7-2 with TRBJ2-6; D is undetermined. The ends were cut back, 5 bases at V and 4 bases at J, with 6 bases in the middle. Germline V lookup: CDR1 SGHTA, CDR2 FQGNSA. This CDR3 has 13 residues. CDR3 in amino acids: CASSAMGANVLTF. The CDR3 DNA follows: TGTGCCAGCAGCGCCATGGGGGCCAACGTCCTGACTTTC.

The chain uses TRBV28 and TRBJ1-5; 11 nucleotides align to TRBD1. This CDR3 is built from 15 residues. Germline CDR1 MDHEN, CDR2 SYDVKM. With V trimmed by 6 bases and J by 7 bases, 8 bases remained unmatched. Here the CDR3 DNA reads TGTGCCAGCAGGCGGGACAGGGGGATAGGGCAGCCCCAGCATTTT. Its protein is CASRRDRGIGQPQHF.

V is TRBV7-2 and J is TRBJ2-5, with D perhaps TRBD2 (5 bases). Germline V gene lookup returns CDR1 SGHTA and CDR2 FQGNSA. The CDR3 has 14 amino acids. The V and J ends lost 7 bases and 5 bases respectively, with 17 bases between them. The CDR3: CASMLSAGGETQYF. CDR3 coding DNA: TGTGCCAGCATGCTGTCTGCTGGCGGGGAGACCCAGTACTTC.

Written as DNA, the CDR3 is TGTGCCACCAGCAGAGATGAGACAGGGATTTACGAGCAGTACTTC. Amino acid sequence: CATSRDETGIYEQYF. This sequence joins TRBV15 and TRBJ2-7; 7 bases map to TRBD1. Germline trimming cut 0 bases from V and 4 bases from J; bases unmatched to any gene: 6. The CDR3 contains 15 residues. Germline V gene data show CDR1 as LNHNV and CDR2 as YYDKDF (reference sequence).

This clone showed up just a few times. V gene TRBV19 combines with J gene TRBJ1-2; 7 bases match TRBD1. V shed 5 bases and J 0 bases; nucleotides not matched to a gene: 9. Germline V gene lookup returns CDR1 LNHDA and CDR2 SQIVND (reference sequence). This CDR3 has 16 residues. The chain's CDR3 is CASSAKYGTANYGYTF. CDR3 DNA: TGTGCCAGTAGTGCGAAATATGGGACAGCTAACTATGGCTACACCTTC.

CDR3 region: CASSARQGVDTEAFF. In nucleotides, the CDR3 is TGTGCCAGCAGCGCACGACAGGGGGTGGACACTGAAGCTTTCTTT. This chain uses TRBV2 with TRBJ1-1; TRBD1 agrees at 9 bases. Germline-derived CDR1 and CDR2 are SNHLY and FYNNEI. Germline trimming cut 6 bases from V and 3 bases from J; bases unmatched to any gene: 8. The CDR3 has 15 amino acids.

This chain uses TRBV6-6 with TRBJ2-2, with a weak D call TRBD1 (6 bases). Germline V gene data show CDR1 as MNHNY and CDR2 as SVGAGI (reference sequence). The CDR3 has 14 residues. V lost 6 bases and J 1 base, leaving 9 bases between the germline ends. Here the CDR3 DNA reads TGTGCCAGCAGGACAGGAGAGAACACCGGGGAGCTGTTTTTT. Amino acids: CASRTGENTGELFF.

The table lists this clone with a few counts. This rearrangement joins TRBV9 to TRBJ2-7, with D perhaps matching TRBD1 (5 bases). The CDR3 has 14 residues. Per germline, CDR1 SGDLS and CDR2 YYNGEE. V shed 4 bases and J shed 2 bases, with 13 bases lying between them. The CDR3 sequence: CASSKQESPYEQYF. DNA for the CDR3: TGTGCCAGCAGCAAACAGGAGAGCCCCTACGAGCAGTACTTC.

J is TRBJ2-1 and V is TRBV27, with 7 bases lining up with TRBD1. The CDR3 consists of 14 residues. CDR1 is MNHEY, CDR2 SMNVEV, per germline (reference sequence). The V gene end was trimmed by 6 bases and the J gene end by 3 bases; junction bases not matched to a gene: 5. This CDR3 reads CASRSGQSYNEQFF. Here the CDR3 DNA reads TGTGCCAGCAGATCGGGACAGAGCTACAATGAGCAGTTCTTC.

This clone was found a few times. The chain uses TRBV11-3 and TRBJ2-7; tentatively, D is TRBD2 (6 bases). V was pared by 5 bases and J by 3 bases, with 14 bases between. CDR1 and CDR2 from the germline V gene are SGHNT and YENEEA. This CDR3 is 14 amino acids long. The CDR3 nucleotides read TGTGCCAGCAGCGAAGATCGGGAGATCTACGAGCAGTACTTC. Translated: CASSEDREIYEQYF.